This TCR beta chain was documented in a study of PD-1 blockade in classical Hodgkin lymphoma. The length of the CDR3 is 16 residues. Trimming cost V 3 bases and J 4 bases; bases outside gene matches: 10. The germline V gene encodes CDR1 SGDLS and CDR2 YYNGEE. All patients experienced relapse after autologous stem cell transplantation, and brentuximab vedotin exposure was variable. The sample holds one count of this clone. Data came from immunoSEQ multiplex PCR; TCRdb stores just in-frame clones and leaves some out. The table lists roughly 25,000 clones, roughly 82% of them singletons. This material consisted of peripheral blood mononuclear cells (PBMCs), taken before the second cycle of nivolumab. The receptor's source is a human donor with classical Hodgkin lymphoma. V gene TRBV9 combines with J gene TRBJ2-1; TRBD1 matches 7 bases. The CDR3, as DNA: TGTGCCAGCAGCGACGGGACAGTAGGGGCTTACAATGAGCAGTTCTTC. Its protein is CASSDGTVGAYNEQFF. Variable domain in full (rest from reference TRBV9 and TRBJ2-1): DSGVTQTPKHLITATGQRVTLRCSPRSGDLSVYWYQQSLDQGLQFLIQYYNGEERAKGNILERFSAQQFPDLHSELNLSSLELGDSALYFCASSDGTVGAYNEQFFGPGTRLTVL.